The source of this T cell receptor beta chain is a study of cytomegalovirus exposure and HLA in healthy donors. Study-wide points: A later analysis found TCR association rates differed by HLA locus, highest for DRB1 and lowest for HLA-C. Later analysis suggested most CMV-associated TCR beta chains were HLA-restricted. In a later analysis, around 18,000 TCR beta sequences were associated with HLA alleles at 0.05 false discovery rate.

Amplification used 60 Vbeta primers and 13 Jbeta primers. Generated by immunoSEQ multiplex PCR, the TCRdb table keeps only in-frame clones and is missing some. The repertoire holds some 120,000 clones, with about three quarters as singletons. On this clone: Its target is unknown.

The CDR3 extends over 14 amino acids. The junction had 3 bases not matched to a gene; V was cut back by 4 bases and J by 0 bases. Germline assignment: CDR1 SGHRS and CDR2 YFSETQ. This rearrangement joins TRBV5-1 to TRBJ1-1, with 7 bases matching TRBD1. This clonotype was sampled from a man aged 25 to 45 in good health and CMV-seronegative. The source material was PBMCs. The CDR3 reads CASSRGQMNTEAFF. CDR3 in DNA: TGCGCCAGCAGCCGGGGACAGATGAACACTGAAGCTTTCTTT. Complete variable domain (other parts from reference TRBV5-1 and TRBJ1-1): KAGVTQTPRYLIKTRGQQVTLSCSPISGHRSVSWYQQTPGQGLQFLFEYFSETQRNKGNFPGRFSGRQFSNSRSEMNVSTLELGDSALYLCASSRGQMNTEAFFGQGTRLTVV.